This T cell receptor beta chain was identified in a study of cytomegalovirus exposure and HLA in healthy donors. General study points: V segments that were indistinguishable, TRBV6-2 and TRBV6-3 among them, were omitted from analysis. Most CMV-associated TCR beta chains appeared HLA-restricted in a later analysis. Productive rates of about 87% or about 30% were seen for most TCR beta V segments in an earlier analysis. HLA allele associations emerged for fewer than 20,000 TCR beta sequences in a later analysis, at 0.05 false discovery rate.

This clone has more than one count but fewer than ten. Its antigen is still unknown. Germline CDR1 is MDHEN and CDR2 is SYDVKM. This CDR3 contains 15 residues. The V gene lost 6 bases and the J gene lost 5 bases, with 20 bases spanning the gap. PCR employed 60 Vbeta and 13 Jbeta primers. Profiling relied on immunoSEQ multiplex PCR, and the TCRdb table lists in-frame clones only, not all of them. The table shows some 120,000 clones, with about 78% occurring only once. The gene calls are TRBV28 and TRBJ2-7, with a tentative D call TRBD2 (7 bases). This receptor was taken from a woman aged 40 to 55 in good health and CMV-seropositive. The specimen sequenced was PBMCs. CDR3 loop: CASRTFSGGIDEQYF. CDR3 nucleotides: TGTGCCAGCAGAACCTTCTCGGGGGGCATCGACGAGCAGTACTTC.